This T cell receptor (beta chain) stems from a study of cytomegalovirus exposure and HLA in healthy donors. Findings and caveats of the study: Using the classifier, cytomegalovirus status was reportedly diagnosed with high specificity and sensitivity. The authors assumed roughly uniform sequencing depth across donors for presence/absence analyses.

Concerning this clone itself: Its antigen is undetermined. Other DNA sequences from this sample encode an identical CDR3 as well.

From germline, CDR1 is SGHRS and CDR2 YFSETQ. Trimming took 0 bases from V and 2 from J, leaving 7 bases between them. CDR3 length: 14 residues. Both 60 Vbeta primers and 13 Jbeta primers went into the PCR. Clones were sequenced by immunoSEQ multiplex PCR, and TCRdb holds only the in-frame ones, with some missing. The sample yields about 200,000 clones, approximately 86% seen once. Sequencing was performed on PBMCs. The rearrangement joins TRBV5-1 to TRBJ2-3; a weak D match, TRBD1 (6 bases). The source is a woman aged 25-40 years in good health and CMV-seronegative. CDR3 in amino acids: CASSLGQDTDTQYF. In DNA, the CDR3 is TGCGCCAGCAGCTTGGGACAGGACACAGATACGCAGTATTTT. The entire variable domain, with the rest obtained from reference TRBV5-1 and TRBJ2-3, is as follows: KAGVTQTPRYLIKTRGQQVTLSCSPISGHRSVSWYQQTPGQGLQFLFEYFSETQRNKGNFPGRFSGRQFSNSRSEMNVSTLELGDSALYLCASSLGQDTDTQYFGPGTRLTVL.